The TCR beta chain under discussion was sequenced for a study of T cell repertoires in cytomegalovirus infection. About the study: Used in the study were CMV epitopes, some recently identified and HLA-C-restricted, others well-studied and HLA-B-restricted. Study-level points and caveats: Ex vivo responses were dominated by HLA-C-restricted CMV-specific TCR beta clonotypes.

Germline assignment: CDR1 SEHNR and CDR2 FQNEAQ (reference sequence). The CDR3 is 17 residues long. V shed 5 bases, J shed 4 bases, and the junction held 12 bases outside the gene matches. TCRdb recomputed calls from the reads with MiXCR, one row per CDR3 protein. This sample yields some 480,000 distinct CDR3 sequences, of which 25% to 35% are seen a single time; under 20% belongs to the top ten. This clonotype was recorded a few times. What it recognizes is unknown. This sequence was found in a human donor in good health (CMV status not recorded). Some clones in this sample may be carry-over from other donors' samples. The chain combines TRBV7-9 with TRBJ2-3, with 10 bases aligning to TRBD2. Specimen: cultured PBMCs, collected from culture after CMV antigen stimulation. CDR3 sequence (DNA): TGTGCCAGCAGCCCCGCCCTAGCGGGAGAGGGGCCAGATACGCAGTATTTT. Protein: CASSPALAGEGPDTQYF.